This TCR beta chain comes out of a study of shared clonotypes between healthy human individuals. Study-wide context: Every donor yielded three CD4 naive, three CD4 memory, two CD8 naive and one CD8 memory plate. General observations from the study: Generation of non-shared clonotypes was less probable than generation of clonotypes shared by all four donors.

CD45RO-negative, CCR7-positively selected cells formed the naive CD8 fraction, excluding terminally differentiated effector memory CD45RA+ cells. The donors were all Caucasian adults (living in Nashville, Tennessee). This clone was counted between two and nine times. Its specificity is unknown. Other nucleotide sequences in the sample specify the same CDR3. Clones were read by immunoSEQ multiplex PCR, and TCRdb kept only the in-frame ones, dropping some. The data hold hundreds of thousands of clones, with 85% to 95% observed a single time. Sequencing input: naive CD8+ T cells sorted from blood. This TCR was sampled from a woman in her twenties or thirties in good health.

The CDR3 sequence: CASSLETNEKLFF. The CDR3 bases are TGTGCCAGCAGCTTGGAAACTAATGAAAAACTGTTTTTT. V usage is TRBV5-4 and J usage is TRBJ1-4; D unclear. V was pared by 0 bases and J by 1 base, with 1 base between. This CDR3 comprises 13 residues. The germline V gene has CDR1 SGHNT and CDR2 YYREEE (reference sequence).